A single sample is the source of the 19 T cell receptor beta chains below, sequenced in a study of T cells in Graves' hyperthyroidism and ophthalmopathy. Amplification of TCR beta CDR3 regions was performed using RNA transcripts as template. HTBI primers were used for first-round RT-PCR of the TCR CDR3. TCRdb re-called the multiplex PCR reads through MiXCR, storing one row per CDR3 protein. The table records roughly 300,000 distinct CDR3 sequences, 25% of them present only once. The sequencing sample was made of blood. These receptor sequences come from a man aged 40-49 years with Graves' hyperthyroidism that later progressed to Graves' ophthalmopathy.

The table lists this clonotype with many counts. The chain recombines TRBV20-1 with TRBJ2-7; no clear D gene. V was pared by 1 base and J by 0 bases, with 7 bases between. This CDR3 has 13 residues. CDR1 and CDR2 from the germline V gene are DFQATT and SNEGSKA (reference sequence). The CDR3 here is CSARAVSSYEQYF. The DNA for the CDR3 is TGCAGTGCTAGAGCTGTGAGCTCCTACGAGCAGTACTTC.

V usage is TRBV20-1 and J usage is TRBJ2-6; weak D call: TRBD1 (6 bases). CDR1 is DFQATT, CDR2 SNEGSKA, per germline (reference sequence). The CDR3 runs to 12 residues. CDR3 in amino acids: CSQATGFGVLTF. The CDR3, as DNA: TGCTCCCAGGCCACAGGGTTCGGCGTCCTGACTTTC.

Many counts were recorded for this clonotype. CDR3 protein: CASRPGHRSEAFF. The DNA for the CDR3 is TGTGCCAGCAGGCCGGGCCACCGCTCCGAAGCTTTCTTT. This chain links TRBV28 with TRBJ1-1; D unresolved. Deletions cut 6 bases from V and 8 bases from J, with 16 bases between. There are 13 residues in the CDR3. Per the germline V gene, CDR1 is MDHEN and CDR2 is SYDVKM.

The chain carries TRBV6-1 and TRBJ2-5; TRBD2 aligns across 10 bases. This CDR3 has 14 amino acids. CDR1 is MNHNS, CDR2 SASEGT, per germline. V was pared by 8 bases and J by 2 bases, with 5 bases of the junction left unmatched. This chain's CDR3 is CASRSSGGQETQYF. DNA of the CDR3: TGTGCCAGCCGGTCTAGCGGGGGACAAGAGACCCAGTACTTC.

This clonotype occurred many times. The chain employs TRBV12-3 or TRBV12-4 and TRBJ2-7; 8 bases map to TRBD2. With 3 bases clipped from V and 3 bases from J, the junction kept 4 bases outside the gene matches. CDR3 size: 14 residues. The DNA for the CDR3 is TGTGCCAGCAGTTTTACCGCGGGAGGCTACGAGCAGTACTTC. This encodes CASSFTAGGYEQYF.

This clonotype has a handful of counts. The chain is built from TRBV20-1 and TRBJ2-7; 12 nucleotides align to TRBD2. This CDR3 is 15 amino acids long. Trimming at V came to 3 bases and at J to 6 bases, leaving 9 bases not matched to a gene. CDR1 is DFQATT and CDR2 is SNEGSKA in the germline V gene (reference sequence). Here the CDR3 DNA reads TGCAGTGCTAGGGGGGGGGCTAGCGGGAGGGCCGAGCAGTACTTC. It translates to CSARGGASGRAEQYF.

This clonotype was counted ten times or more. CDR3 coding DNA: TGTGCCAGCAGTTTAGCGGTTAGACCCGGGGAGCTGTTTTTT. Translation: CASSLAVRPGELFF. The V call is TRBV12-3 or TRBV12-4, the J call TRBJ2-2, with D uncertain. The ends were cut back, 0 bases at V and 6 bases at J, with 8 bases in the middle. There are 14 residues in the CDR3.

Many counts were recorded for this clonotype. The chain uses TRBV20-1 and TRBJ2-5; D may be TRBD2 (6 bases). This CDR3 comprises 15 residues. CDR1 is DFQATT, CDR2 SNEGSKA, per germline (reference sequence). Trimming pared 0 bases from V and 4 bases from J, leaving 15 bases between. The CDR3, as DNA: TGCAGTGCTAGAGATCTGGGGGGAGGAGTAGAGACCCAGTACTTC. This translates into CSARDLGGGVETQYF.

This clonotype showed up just a few times. The CDR3 DNA reads TGCGCCAGCAGGAATGGGACAGGGAGGGGACAAGAGACCCAGTACTTC. This gives the protein CASRNGTGRGQETQYF. The chain carries TRBV10-2 and TRBJ2-5; 9 positions match TRBD1. With V trimmed by 6 bases and J by 2 bases, 10 bases remained unmatched. The CDR3 covers 16 residues. Germline-derived CDR1 and CDR2 are WSHSY and SAAADI.

This clonotype appeared many times. The rearrangement joins TRBV4-2 to TRBJ2-2, with D perhaps TRBD2 (6 bases). Trimming shortened V by 3 bases and J by 6 bases, and 26 bases separated the two germline ends. The CDR3 has 19 amino acids. Germline assignment: CDR1 LGHNA and CDR2 YNFKEQ. CDR3 loop: CASSHVQTRSGSRAGELFF. As DNA, the CDR3 is TGTGCCAGCAGCCACGTTCAAACTCGTAGCGGATCAAGGGCCGGGGAGCTGTTTTTT.

This clonotype was observed at least ten times. This chain links TRBV9 with TRBJ1-5; D is possibly TRBD1 (5 bases). Trimming left V 0 bases short and J 5 bases short, with 12 bases between. The CDR3 runs 15 residues. Germline V CDR1 and CDR2: SGDLS, YYNGEE. The CDR3 spells CASSVATGLDQPQHF. For the CDR3, the DNA is TGTGCCAGCAGCGTAGCTACAGGATTGGATCAGCCCCAGCATTTT.

The chain uses TRBV20-1 and TRBJ2-7; the match to TRBD1 covers 8 bases. The CDR3 length is 15 residues. V dropped 0 bases and J dropped 3; count of bases not matched to a gene: 7. The V gene's germline CDR1 is DFQATT and CDR2 SNEGSKA (reference sequence). The CDR3 region has the DNA TGCAGTGCTAGAGATCCCGGGACAGGACGCTACGAGCAGTACTTC. This encodes CSARDPGTGRYEQYF.

This clonotype appeared many times. The chain joins TRBV5-1 to TRBJ2-7; a possible D gene is TRBD2 (5 bases). Trimming stripped 0 bases from V and 2 bases from J, with 9 bases between. Per germline, CDR1 SGHRS and CDR2 YFSETQ. The CDR3 is 14 residues long. The CDR3 sequence is CASSLAGVAYEQYF. CDR3 coding DNA: TGCGCCAGCAGCTTGGCCGGGGTAGCCTACGAGCAGTACTTC.

This clonotype has at least ten counts. CDR3 in amino acids: CATQGAGNNQPQHF. The CDR3 region has the DNA TGTGCCACACAAGGTGCAGGGAACAATCAGCCCCAGCATTTT. The chain couples TRBV10-3 to TRBJ1-5; a weak D match, TRBD1 (5 bases). Trimming stripped 10 bases from V and 3 bases from J, with 16 bases between. Germline CDR1 and CDR2: ENHRY and SYGVKD. The CDR3 consists of 14 residues.

The chain combines TRBV30 with TRBJ1-1; D is perhaps TRBD1 (5 bases). Germline CDR1 and CDR2: GTSNPN and SVGIG (reference sequence). The CDR3 totals 11 residues. V shed 8 bases and J shed 1 base, with 8 bases lying between them. The CDR3 sequence: CAGGTNTEAFF. DNA for the CDR3: TGTGCCGGCGGGACGAACACTGAAGCTTTCTTT.

This clonotype was counted at least ten times. This chain joins TRBV20-1 and TRBJ2-7; D possibly corresponds to TRBD2 (5 bases). The CDR3 is 15 amino acids. V gave up 1 base and J gave up 1 base, with 14 bases separating them. From germline, CDR1 is DFQATT and CDR2 SNEGSKA (reference sequence). The CDR3 DNA reads TGCAGTGCTAGAGTTGGGAGTAGCAGGTCCTACGAGCAGTACTTC. The encoded protein is CSARVGSSRSYEQYF.

This clonotype showed up many times. The chain joins TRBV12-5 to TRBJ1-5, with a tentative D call TRBD1 (6 bases). The CDR3 consists of 16 residues. V was shortened by 4 bases and J by 1 base, with 14 bases between the two germline ends. Germline-derived CDR1 and CDR2 are LGHNT and FRNRAP. The CDR3, as DNA: TGTGCTAGTGGTTCTTATCAAGGGGGGAGCAATCAGCCCCAGCATTTT. Amino acid sequence: CASGSYQGGSNQPQHF.

This clonotype was found many times. The chain is built from TRBV11-2 and TRBJ2-5; D gene ambiguous. Trimming cost V 2 bases and J 3 bases, with 10 bases left between them. CDR1 is SGHAT, CDR2 FQNNGV, per germline. CDR3 length: 14 residues. The CDR3 region has the DNA TGTGCCAGCAGCTTATCGGCGGTGGAAGAGACCCAGTACTTC. It encodes CASSLSAVEETQYF.

This clonotype has at least ten counts. This chain uses TRBV2 with TRBJ2-7, with D hard to call. Germline V gene lookup returns CDR1 SNHLY and CDR2 FYNNEI. The CDR3 length is 13 residues. Trimming stripped 5 bases from V and 3 bases from J, with 11 bases between. The CDR3: CASSITVDYEQYF. In nucleotides, the CDR3 is TGTGCCAGCAGTATTACGGTTGACTACGAGCAGTACTTC. Variable domain in full (rest from reference TRBV2 and TRBJ2-7): EPEVTQTPSHQVTQMGQEVILRCVPISNHLYFYWYRQILGQKVEFLVSFYNNEISEKSEIFDDQFSVERPDGSNFTLKIRSTKLEDSAMYFCASSITVDYEQYFGPGTRLTVT.